These 24 T cell receptor beta chains came from one sample sequenced in a study of blood T cell repertoires in COVID-19. The assay was immunoSEQ multiplex PCR, and TCRdb's table has in-frame clones only and misses some. The table has roughly 70,000 clones, more than 75% seen once. Sequenced input: peripheral blood. These receptors came from a human donor in a cohort sampled during active COVID-19.

This sequence joins TRBV29-1 and TRBJ1-1; TRBD1 might be the D (6 bases). This CDR3 contains 12 residues. Between the trimmed V and J ends, which lost 4 bases and 7 bases, there was a span of 13 bases. The germline CDR1 and CDR2 sequences are SQVTM and ANQGSEA. The CDR3 protein is CSVGGHRDEAFF. CDR3 in DNA: TGCAGCGTTGGGGGGCACAGGGATGAAGCTTTCTTT. Full variable domain (rest looked up from reference TRBV29-1 and TRBJ1-1): SAVISQKPSRDICQRGTSLTIQCQVDSQVTMMFWYRQQPGQSLTLIATANQGSEATYESGFVIDKFPISRPNLTFSTLTVSNMSPEDSSIYLCSVGGHRDEAFFGQGTRLTVV.

This chain joins TRBV7-6 and TRBJ2-3, with TRBD1 matching 8 bases. CDR1 and CDR2 (germline): SGHVS, FNYEAQ. The CDR3 loop spans 16 amino acids. Losses at the gene ends were 5 bases for V and 0 bases for J; bases not matched to a gene: 7. CDR3 in amino acids: CASSPGTGRSTDTQYF. DNA of the CDR3: TGTGCCAGCAGCCCTGGGACAGGCCGTAGCACAGATACGCAGTATTTT.

This chain uses TRBV3-1 (or the pseudogene TRBV3-2) with TRBJ2-1; D is ambiguous. This CDR3 region has 15 residues. The germline V gene has CDR1 LGHDT and CDR2 YNNKEL (reference sequence). V gave up 0 bases and J gave up 3 bases, with 9 bases separating them. CDR3 amino acids: CASSQEGSGYNEQFF. CDR3 coding DNA: TGTGCCAGCAGCCAAGAGGGCAGTGGCTACAATGAGCAGTTCTTC.

The chain employs TRBV23-1 and TRBJ2-1; tentative D call: TRBD2 (6 bases). TRBV23-1 is given ORF status, its function remaining uncertain. Trimming cost V 4 bases and J 2 bases, with 9 bases left between them. This CDR3 is built from 14 residues. In DNA, the CDR3 is TGCGCCAGCAGTCCCGGGAGCACCTACAATGAGCAGTTCTTC. Translation: CASSPGSTYNEQFF.

The genes are TRBV4-1 and TRBJ2-5, with 10 bases lining up with TRBD2. Trimming cost V 1 base and J 1 base; bases outside gene matches: 6. The V gene's germline CDR1 is MGHRA and CDR2 YSYEKL. This CDR3 spans 17 amino acids. CDR3 nucleotide sequence: TGCGCCAGCAGCCAAGGCGGTACTAGCGGGATCCAAGAGACCCAGTACTTC. Translating it yields CASSQGGTSGIQETQYF.

This rearrangement joins TRBV5-6 to TRBJ2-3; D remains unclear. CDR3 size: 12 residues. V lost 2 bases and J lost 6, with 7 bases in between. Germline-derived CDR1 and CDR2 are SGHDT and YYEEEE. The CDR3 DNA reads TGTGCCAGCAGCTTATACAGCGATACGCAGTATTTT. Residues: CASSLYSDTQYF.

The chain recombines TRBV15 with TRBJ2-3; 8 nucleotides match TRBD1. Germline V gene sequence: CDR1 LNHNV, CDR2 YYDKDF (reference sequence). Losses at the gene ends were 9 bases for V and 2 bases for J; bases not matched to a gene: 7. This CDR3 has 14 residues. DNA for the CDR3: TGTGCCACGAGCCAGGGGGCGTACACAGATACGCAGTATTTT. Its translation: CATSQGAYTDTQYF.

This chain links TRBV7-9 with TRBJ2-3, with TRBD2 matching 7 bases. V was clipped by 1 base and J by 2 bases; unmatched bases: 9. The CDR3 length is 17 residues. Looked up from germline, CDR1 is SEHNR and CDR2 is FQNEAQ (reference sequence). The CDR3 nucleotides are TGTGCCAGCAGCTTAGAGCCAGCGGGACGTCACACAGATACGCAGTATTTT. It is translated as CASSLEPAGRHTDTQYF.

This sequence joins TRBV7-9 and TRBJ2-3, with D maybe TRBD2 (6 bases). V was pared by 3 bases and J by 6 bases, with 22 bases between. Germline loops: CDR1 SEHNR, CDR2 FQNEAQ (reference sequence). The CDR3 spans 17 residues. In nucleotides, the CDR3 is TGTGCCAGCAGCTTCCCCTCCTTATCTAGCGCGACTGATACGCAGTATTTT. This gives the protein CASSFPSLSSATDTQYF.

The chain recombines TRBV12-3 or TRBV12-4 with TRBJ1-2; 7 bases are a match to TRBD1. V dropped 2 bases and J dropped 4; count of bases not matched to a gene: 1. The CDR3 spans 13 residues. The CDR3 region has the DNA TGTGCCAGCAGTTTAAGGGACAGCTATGGCTACACCTTC. This translates into CASSLRDSYGYTF.

The chain has TRBV10-3 and TRBJ2-3; 8 bases align to TRBD2. Germline V gene lookup returns CDR1 ENHRY and CDR2 SYGVKD. V gave up 2 bases and J gave up 5 bases; unmatched junction bases: 6. The CDR3 sequence is 15 residues long. CDR3 residues: CAISEEGLGIDTQYF. The CDR3 DNA sequence: TGTGCCATCAGTGAGGAGGGACTAGGGATAGATACGCAGTATTTT.

This chain joins TRBV19 and TRBJ2-1; D is perhaps TRBD2 (6 bases). This CDR3 is built from 15 residues. The V gene lost 0 bases and the J gene lost 0 bases, with 6 bases spanning the gap. Germline lookup yields CDR1 LNHDA and CDR2 SQIVND (reference sequence). The chain's CDR3 is CASSIDGSSYNEQFF. CDR3 sequence (DNA): TGTGCCAGTAGTATAGACGGGAGCTCCTACAATGAGCAGTTCTTC.

The gene calls are TRBV3-1 (or the pseudogene TRBV3-2) and TRBJ2-5; TRBD2 aligns across 10 bases. The CDR3 sequence is 17 residues long. From germline, CDR1 is LGHDT and CDR2 YNNKEL (reference sequence). V was pared by 1 base and J by 2 bases, with 7 bases of the junction left unmatched. CDR3 loop: CASSQGFLLAGQETQYF. As DNA, the CDR3 is TGTGCCAGCAGCCAAGGGTTTTTACTAGCGGGGCAAGAGACCCAGTACTTC.

This clone was observed a few times. The genes are TRBV5-1 and TRBJ1-3; D is undetermined. Trimming took off 2 bases at V and 0 bases at J, with 12 bases between the two ends. The CDR3 sequence is 16 residues long. Germline V gene data show CDR1 as SGHRS and CDR2 as YFSETQ. As DNA, the CDR3 is TGCGCCAGCAGCTTAGCAGGCGTATCCTCTGGAAACACCATATATTTT. Protein product: CASSLAGVSSGNTIYF.

V is TRBV6-6 and J is TRBJ2-1; 10 bases are shared with TRBD1. Trimming removed 2 bases from V and 9 bases from J; junction bases left unmatched: 10. The V gene's germline CDR1 is MNHNY and CDR2 SVGAGI (reference sequence). This CDR3 has 16 amino acids. This CDR3 is CASSYGWGQGMTEQFF. CDR3 in DNA: TGTGCCAGCAGTTACGGCTGGGGACAGGGGATGACTGAGCAGTTCTTC.

V gene TRBV11-3 combines with J gene TRBJ1-2, with TRBD1 identical over 10 bases. V lost 4 bases to trimming and J lost 4 bases; unmatched junction nucleotides: 0. Germline V gene lookup returns CDR1 SGHNT and CDR2 YENEEA. The CDR3 is made up of 13 amino acids. DNA for the CDR3: TGTGCCAGCAGCTGGGACAGGGGCTATGGCTACACCTTC. This translates into CASSWDRGYGYTF.

V usage is TRBV5-6 and J usage is TRBJ2-2; D call uncertain. Trimming shortened V by 0 bases and J by 7 bases, and 7 bases separated the two germline ends. This CDR3 region has 13 residues. The germline CDR1 and CDR2 sequences are SGHDT and YYEEEE. DNA of the CDR3: TGTGCCAGCAGCTTGGTCGGTCTCGGGGAGCTGTTTTTT. Translation: CASSLVGLGELFF.

Only one count was recorded for this clone. The genes are TRBV27 and TRBJ2-7; possibly TRBD2 for D (7 bases). The V and J ends lost 10 bases and 2 bases respectively, with 21 bases between them. Germline V gene sequence: CDR1 MNHEY, CDR2 SMNVEV (reference sequence). This CDR3 has 15 residues. The CDR3 nucleotides are TGTGCCACCCGAACGAGGGGGGGGAATCCCTACGAGCAGTACTTC. Protein product: CATRTRGGNPYEQYF.

This chain links TRBV5-1 with TRBJ2-5; the match to TRBD1 covers 7 bases. After removal of 2 bases from V and 4 bases from J, the junction contained 2 bases not matched to a gene. This CDR3 is built from 13 residues. The germline gives CDR1 SGHRS, CDR2 YFSETQ. CDR3 in amino acids: CASSLDRVETQYF. The CDR3 bases are TGCGCCAGCAGCTTAGACAGGGTAGAGACCCAGTACTTC.

The chain recombines TRBV27 with TRBJ2-2, with TRBD1 as a possible D gene (7 bases). The ends were cut back, 5 bases at V and 7 bases at J, with 14 bases in the middle. This CDR3 is 14 amino acids long. Germline V gives CDR1 MNHEY, CDR2 SMNVEV (reference sequence). The CDR3 reads CASSNFQGGGELFF. The CDR3 DNA sequence: TGTGCCAGCAGTAACTTCCAGGGGGGCGGGGAGCTGTTTTTT.

The rearrangement links TRBV2 to TRBJ2-3; 7 nucleotides align to TRBD2. With 4 bases clipped from V and 1 base from J, the junction kept 5 bases outside the gene matches. The CDR3 has 15 amino acids. Germline V gene lookup returns CDR1 SNHLY and CDR2 FYNNEI. CDR3 nucleotide sequence: TGTGCCAGCAGTGTGGAAAGCGGGGGCACAGATACGCAGTATTTT. It is translated as CASSVESGGTDTQYF. The complete variable domain, with remaining parts taken from reference TRBV2 and TRBJ2-3, reads EPEVTQTPSHQVTQMGQEVILRCVPISNHLYFYWYRQILGQKVEFLVSFYNNEISEKSEIFDDQFSVERPDGSNFTLKIRSTKLEDSAMYFCASSVESGGTDTQYFGPGTRLTVL.

This rearrangement joins TRBV4-1 to TRBJ2-3; 13 bases match TRBD2. Trimming took 4 bases from V and 6 from J; bases not matched to a gene: 19. The CDR3 spans 20 residues. Germline V gene lookup returns CDR1 MGHRA and CDR2 YSYEKL. The CDR3 region has the DNA TGCGCCAGCAGCCGGGGGGGACTAGCGGGACCTCCTGGGACTATGGATACGCAGTATTTT. It codes for CASSRGGLAGPPGTMDTQYF.

This clone was counted once. V gene TRBV11-2 combines with J gene TRBJ1-2, with no clear D. The CDR3 is made up of 15 amino acids. Trimming took 1 base from V and 5 from J, leaving 14 bases between them. Germline CDR1 reads SGHAT; CDR2 reads FQNNGV. CDR3 region: CASSLGPGEGYGYTF. The CDR3 region has the DNA TGTGCCAGCAGCTTAGGCCCCGGCGAGGGATATGGCTACACCTTC.

Relative to its sample, this clone is medium-sized. The chain is built from TRBV9 and TRBJ1-2, with 8 bases matching TRBD1. Unmatched junction bases numbered 6, after V lost 2 bases and J lost 0 bases. Germline values: CDR1 SGDLS, CDR2 YYNGEE. This CDR3 spans 16 amino acids. CDR3 DNA: TGTGCCAGCAGCGTCTCCGGGACAGGAGCTAACTATGGCTACACCTTC. Translated, it gives CASSVSGTGANYGYTF.